The 16 T cell receptor beta chains given below trace back to one sample, sequenced in a study of CD8+ T cells in alopecia areata. Treatment specified: oral pan-JAK inhibitor, 5-10 mg twice daily. cDNA serving as the sequencing template came from extracted, reverse transcribed RNA. The repertoire was sequenced with immunoSEQ multiplex PCR; TCRdb's copy has only in-frame clones and lacks some. The sample has around 150,000 clones, about four fifths seen once. The material was CD8+ T cells sorted from blood, obtained at week 4, from a patient treated with tofacitinib. Receptors originate from a human donor with alopecia areata.

The V and J genes are TRBV10-2 and TRBJ2-3; D is perhaps TRBD1 (6 bases). Germline V CDR1 and CDR2: WSHSY, SAAADI. V lost 0 bases to trimming and J lost 4 bases, with 11 bases between them. The CDR3 consists of 15 residues. CDR3 sequence (DNA): TGCGCCAGCAGTGAGTCACAGGGCAGGTCAGATACGCAGTATTTT. As protein: CASSESQGRSDTQYF.

This chain links TRBV4-1 with TRBJ2-5; D may be TRBD1 or TRBD2 (5 bases each). V lost 4 bases and J 5 bases, leaving 11 bases between the germline ends. The CDR3 is made up of 13 amino acids. Germline V gene lookup returns CDR1 MGHRA and CDR2 YSYEKL. CDR3 sequence reads: CASSRPEGETQYF. CDR3 DNA sequence: TGCGCCAGCAGCCGCCCCGAGGGGGAGACCCAGTACTTC.

This chain uses TRBV30 with TRBJ2-7, with D perhaps assigned TRBD1 or TRBD2 (5 bases each). The CDR3 consists of 12 residues. With 8 bases removed from V and 5 bases from J, the gap between germline ends came to 16 bases. Germline values: CDR1 GTSNPN, CDR2 SVGIG (reference sequence). The CDR3 is CALKWGSHEQYF. In nucleotides, the CDR3 is TGTGCCCTCAAGTGGGGGTCCCACGAGCAGTACTTC.

The chain has TRBV5-5 and TRBJ1-1; tentatively, D is TRBD1 (6 bases). Germline V CDR1 and CDR2: SGHKS, YYEKEE (reference sequence). The length of the CDR3 is 15 residues. Trimming removed 1 base from V and 10 bases from J, with 20 bases in between. The CDR3 coding sequence is TGTGCCAGCAGCTTGATGGAAACAGGGAAAGAGGGAGCTTTCTTT. This encodes CASSLMETGKEGAFF.

V usage is TRBV4-1 and J usage is TRBJ2-7; D may correspond to TRBD1 or TRBD2 (7 bases each). Germline V gene lookup returns CDR1 MGHRA and CDR2 YSYEKL. The CDR3 is 16 residues long. Trimming shortened V by 4 bases and J by 7 bases, and 23 bases separated the two germline ends. CDR3 sequence reads: CASSPAGMAGGGEQYF. CDR3 nucleotide sequence: TGCGCCAGCAGCCCTGCCGGGATGGCAGGGGGGGGAGAGCAGTACTTC.

This chain joins TRBV7-2 and TRBJ2-1; possibly TRBD2 for D (5 bases). Germline V gene data show CDR1 as SGHTA and CDR2 as FQGNSA. V dropped 1 base and J dropped 6 bases, with 16 bases sitting between them. The CDR3 length is 16 residues. The CDR3 loop reads CASSLDTAGRGNEQFF. CDR3 in DNA: TGTGCCAGCAGCTTAGACACGGCAGGTCGGGGCAATGAGCAGTTCTTC.

The V gene is TRBV7-8, the J gene TRBJ2-7; TRBD1 agrees at 7 bases. Germline loops: CDR1 SGHVS, CDR2 FQNEAQ. J was trimmed by 0 bases and V by 6 bases; bases with no gene match: 2. CDR3 length: 13 residues. CDR3 residues: CASRPGGSYEQYF. The CDR3, as DNA: TGTGCCAGCAGGCCAGGGGGCTCCTACGAGCAGTACTTC.

The chain carries TRBV7-9 and TRBJ2-1, with D unclear. The CDR3 totals 16 residues. CDR1 SEHNR and CDR2 FQNEAQ come from the germline V gene (reference sequence). V was clipped by 1 base and J by 5 bases, with 15 bases between them. The CDR3 loop reads CASSLEMGLRNNEQFF. The CDR3 region has the DNA TGTGCCAGCAGCTTAGAGATGGGGTTACGGAACAATGAGCAGTTCTTC.

J is TRBJ2-7 and V is TRBV14, with 12 bases that match TRBD1. CDR3 length: 16 amino acids. Trimming took 0 bases from V and 7 from J; bases not matched to a gene: 7. Germline V gives CDR1 SGHDN, CDR2 FVKESK. The CDR3, as DNA: TGTGCCAGCAGCCAAGATGGGACAGGGGGCTTTGGAGAGCAGTACTTC. It specifies CASSQDGTGGFGEQYF. Combining the CDR3 with reference TRBV14 and TRBJ2-7 gives the whole variable domain EAGVTQFPSHSVIEKGQTVTLRCDPISGHDNLYWYRRVMGKEIKFLLHFVKESKQDESGMPNNRFLAERTGGTYSTLKVQPAELEDSGVYFCASSQDGTGGFGEQYFGPGTRLTVT.

This clone was counted a few times. The V and J genes are TRBV29-1 and TRBJ2-3, with 7 bases lining up with TRBD1. CDR1 and CDR2 from the germline V gene are SQVTM and ANQGSEA. Trimming cost V 3 bases and J 3 bases; bases outside gene matches: 6. CDR3 size: 14 residues. DNA for the CDR3: TGCAGCGTTGATCCCGGGACAGCTACAGATACGCAGTATTTT. Protein: CSVDPGTATDTQYF.

The rearrangement links TRBV25-1 to TRBJ2-5, with D perhaps TRBD1 or TRBD2 (6 bases each). The CDR3 is made up of 16 amino acids. V dropped 4 bases and J dropped 5 bases, with 20 bases sitting between them. CDR1 is MGHDK, CDR2 SYGVNS, per germline. CDR3: CASSGEEGDKPETQYF. The CDR3 nucleotides are TGTGCCAGCAGTGGGGAGGAGGGGGACAAGCCGGAGACCCAGTACTTC.

The chain is built from TRBV10-2 and TRBJ2-7; 7 nucleotides align to TRBD1. Germline CDR1 reads WSHSY; CDR2 reads SAAADI. CDR3 size: 14 residues. The ends lost 5 bases at V and 3 bases at J; junction bases unmatched: 7. The CDR3 is CASSRTGQYYEQYF. As DNA, the CDR3 is TGCGCCAGCAGTCGGACAGGACAATACTACGAGCAGTACTTC.

The chain carries TRBV27 and TRBJ1-3; D remains unclear. Trimming left V 0 bases short and J 2 bases short, with 2 bases between. CDR1 MNHEY and CDR2 SMNVEV come from the germline V gene (reference sequence). The CDR3 has 13 amino acids. The CDR3 bases are TGTGCCAGCAGTTTATCTGCTGGAAACACCATATATTTT. It codes for CASSLSAGNTIYF.

This chain connects TRBV7-9 to TRBJ2-7; 9 bases align to TRBD1. Unmatched junction bases numbered 5, after V lost 5 bases and J lost 3 bases. The CDR3 has 14 residues. Germline loops: CDR1 SEHNR, CDR2 FQNEAQ (reference sequence). The CDR3 loop is CASSGGQGFYEQYF. As DNA, the CDR3 is TGTGCCAGCAGCGGCGGACAGGGGTTCTACGAGCAGTACTTC.

V is TRBV5-1 and J is TRBJ2-3, with 13 bases aligning to TRBD2. Germline loops: CDR1 SGHRS, CDR2 YFSETQ. This CDR3 has 18 residues. V lost 4 bases and J lost 3; bases outside the gene matches: 11. In DNA form, the CDR3 reads TGCGCCAGCAGCAAAGGACTAGCGGGGGCCCTCCGGACAGATACGCAGTATTTT. Translation gives CASSKGLAGALRTDTQYF.

V is TRBV7-2 and J is TRBJ2-3; D unresolved. The V and J ends lost 10 bases and 3 bases respectively, with 11 bases between them. From germline, CDR1 is SGHTA and CDR2 FQGNSA. The CDR3 has 12 residues. CDR3 DNA sequence: TGTGCCACCAAGGATAGGACAGATACGCAGTATTTT. Its translation is CATKDRTDTQYF.